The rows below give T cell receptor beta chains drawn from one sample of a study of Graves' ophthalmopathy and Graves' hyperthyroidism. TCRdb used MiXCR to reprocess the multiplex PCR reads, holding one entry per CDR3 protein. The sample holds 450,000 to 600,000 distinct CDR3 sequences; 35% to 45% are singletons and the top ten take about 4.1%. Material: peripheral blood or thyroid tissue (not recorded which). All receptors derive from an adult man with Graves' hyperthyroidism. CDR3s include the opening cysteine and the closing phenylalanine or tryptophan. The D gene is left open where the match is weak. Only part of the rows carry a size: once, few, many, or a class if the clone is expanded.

CDR3nt: TGTGCCAGCAGTTACGGGCCGGGACAGCCCGACGAGCAGTACTTC
CDR3aa: CASSYGPGQPDEQYF
abundance: many
j_gene: TRBJ2-7
v_gene: TRBV6-6
d_gene: TRBD1

CDR3nt: TGTGCCAGCAGCTTTGAGGGACAGCTCCTTGGCTACACCTTC
CDR3aa: CASSFEGQLLGYTF
abundance: -
j_gene: TRBJ1-2
v_gene: TRBV7-9
d_gene: TRBD1

CDR3nt: TGCAGTGCTGCACAGGGATTCTCTGGAAACACCATATATTTT
CDR3aa: CSAAQGFSGNTIYF
abundance: -
j_gene: TRBJ1-3
v_gene: TRBV20-1
d_gene: -

CDR3nt: TGTGCCACCAGTGATTTAGGGGGCAGTGCGGGAGCACCAGAGACCCAGTACTTC
CDR3aa: CATSDLGGSAGAPETQYF
abundance: many
j_gene: TRBJ2-5
v_gene: TRBV24-1
d_gene: -

CDR3nt: TGTGCCAGCAGCGAAACTGGGGGCCGGGAGCAGTTCTTC
CDR3aa: CASSETGGREQFF
abundance: -
j_gene: TRBJ2-1
v_gene: TRBV2
d_gene: -

CDR3nt: TGTGCCAGTAGTCAAGGACTATTTAAAGAGACCCAGTACTTC
CDR3aa: CASSQGLFKETQYF
abundance: many
j_gene: TRBJ2-5
v_gene: TRBV19
d_gene: -

CDR3nt: TGTGCCAGCAGCCAAGAATCCTGGGATCAGCCCCAGCATTTT
CDR3aa: CASSQESWDQPQHF
abundance: many
j_gene: TRBJ1-5
v_gene: TRBV4-2
d_gene: -

CDR3nt: TGTGCTAGAGATATAGGGGGCGACTACGGCTACACCTTC
CDR3aa: CARDIGGDYGYTF
abundance: -
j_gene: TRBJ1-2
v_gene: TRBV25-1
d_gene: TRBD1

CDR3nt: TGTGCCAGCATGAGAGACGTTCCCATGAACAATGAAGCTTTCTTT
CDR3aa: CASMRDVPMNNEAFF
abundance: -
j_gene: TRBJ1-1
v_gene: TRBV2
d_gene: -

CDR3nt: TGCGCCAGCAGCTTGGGACAGCCTAACACCGGGGAGCTGTTTTTT
CDR3aa: CASSLGQPNTGELFF
abundance: many
j_gene: TRBJ2-2
v_gene: TRBV5-1
d_gene: -

CDR3nt: TGCAGCGTTGGCTTTGGGACAGGGAATCAGCCCCAGCATTTT
CDR3aa: CSVGFGTGNQPQHF
abundance: once
j_gene: TRBJ1-5
v_gene: TRBV29-1
d_gene: TRBD1

CDR3nt: TGTGCCAGCAGCCATGCGACAGGGGGGACCCTAGAAGCTTTCTTT
CDR3aa: CASSHATGGTLEAFF
abundance: many
j_gene: TRBJ1-1
v_gene: TRBV9
d_gene: TRBD1

CDR3nt: TGTGCCAGCAACAAAGGACGGGGGGGGACTGAAGCTTTCTTT
CDR3aa: CASNKGRGGTEAFF
abundance: -
j_gene: TRBJ1-1
v_gene: TRBV28
d_gene: -

CDR3nt: TGCGCCAGCAGCAGGGAGGCCGTGAACACTGAAGCTTTCTTT
CDR3aa: CASSREAVNTEAFF
abundance: -
j_gene: TRBJ1-1
v_gene: TRBV5-1
d_gene: -

CDR3nt: TGTGCCACCAGTGAGGGGACAGGGGGCAACTATGGCTACACCTTC
CDR3aa: CATSEGTGGNYGYTF
abundance: -
j_gene: TRBJ1-2
v_gene: TRBV24-1
d_gene: TRBD1

CDR3nt: TGCGCCAGCAGTGCAAGACAGGGGCTCAGCAATCAGCCCCAGCATTTT
CDR3aa: CASSARQGLSNQPQHF
abundance: -
j_gene: TRBJ1-5
v_gene: TRBV10-2
d_gene: TRBD1

CDR3nt: TGTGCCACCAGCAGGGCCGAGGTCGGGGAGCTGTTTTTT
CDR3aa: CATSRAEVGELFF
abundance: many
j_gene: TRBJ2-2
v_gene: TRBV15
d_gene: -

CDR3nt: TGTGCCAGCCTAAGGGGTGGAGCTAATGAAAAACTGTTTTTT
CDR3aa: CASLRGGANEKLFF
abundance: -
j_gene: TRBJ1-4
v_gene: TRBV28
d_gene: -

CDR3nt: TGTGCCAGCAGCACGGGGTACAATGGCTACACCTTC
CDR3aa: CASSTGYNGYTF
abundance: many
j_gene: TRBJ1-2
v_gene: TRBV5-8
d_gene: -

CDR3nt: TGCAGTGCTAGAGATCGGGCAGGGTGGGCATACGAGCAGTACTTC
CDR3aa: CSARDRAGWAYEQYF
abundance: many
j_gene: TRBJ2-7
v_gene: TRBV20-1
d_gene: -

CDR3nt: TGCAGTGCTAGACCCGACAGTACATATAGCAATCAGCCCCAGCATTTT
CDR3aa: CSARPDSTYSNQPQHF
abundance: many
j_gene: TRBJ1-5
v_gene: TRBV20-1
d_gene: -

CDR3nt: TGTGCCAGCAGTGAAGTTACAGGGGGGATCTCCGAGCAGTACTTC
CDR3aa: CASSEVTGGISEQYF
abundance: many
j_gene: TRBJ2-7
v_gene: TRBV6-1
d_gene: TRBD1

CDR3nt: TGCAGCGTTGAAATTAGAGGGAGGAGGGAGCAGTACTTC
CDR3aa: CSVEIRGRREQYF
abundance: many
j_gene: TRBJ2-7
v_gene: TRBV29-1
d_gene: -

CDR3nt: TGTGCCACCAGCATGTGGACAGGGGACGCTGGCTACACCTTC
CDR3aa: CATSMWTGDAGYTF
abundance: -
j_gene: TRBJ1-2
v_gene: TRBV15
d_gene: TRBD1

CDR3nt: TGTGCCAGCAGCTTACGGGCCACAGATACGCAGTATTTT
CDR3aa: CASSLRATDTQYF
abundance: -
j_gene: TRBJ2-3
v_gene: TRBV14
d_gene: -

CDR3nt: TGCAGCGCCGGGACTGGGGGTTTCTACGAGCAGTACTTC
CDR3aa: CSAGTGGFYEQYF
abundance: -
j_gene: TRBJ2-7
v_gene: TRBV29-1
d_gene: -

CDR3nt: TGTGCCAGCAGCGCCATCCGTCGGGGTAATGAGCAGTTCTTC
CDR3aa: CASSAIRRGNEQFF
abundance: -
j_gene: TRBJ2-1
v_gene: TRBV7-9
d_gene: -

CDR3nt: TGTGCCAGCAGTGGGGGGGGCCCAACTAATGAAAAACTGTTTTTT
CDR3aa: CASSGGGPTNEKLFF
abundance: -
j_gene: TRBJ1-4
v_gene: TRBV2
d_gene: -

CDR3nt: TGTGCCAGCAGCTCGAACACTGAAGTTTTCTTT
CDR3aa: CASSSNTEVFF
abundance: many
j_gene: TRBJ1-1
v_gene: TRBV9
d_gene: -

CDR3nt: TGTGCCAGCAGGGGCAGGGGCTCATCCTACGAGCAGTACTTC
CDR3aa: CASRGRGSSYEQYF
abundance: few
j_gene: TRBJ2-7
v_gene: TRBV14
d_gene: -

CDR3nt: TGTGCCATCAGTGAGTCGAAGGTACAAGAGACCCAGTACTTC
CDR3aa: CAISESKVQETQYF
abundance: once
j_gene: TRBJ2-5
v_gene: TRBV10-3
d_gene: -

CDR3nt: TGTGCTAGCAGCCATACCGCGGGAACCGGGGAGCTGTTTTTT
CDR3aa: CASSHTAGTGELFF
abundance: -
j_gene: TRBJ2-2
v_gene: TRBV7-7
d_gene: -

CDR3nt: TGTGCCAGCAGCCAAGCTCTGGGATTCTCCTACGAGCAGTACTTC
CDR3aa: CASSQALGFSYEQYF
abundance: few
j_gene: TRBJ2-7
v_gene: TRBV3-1
d_gene: -

CDR3nt: TGTGCCAGCACCCTAGACAGGTCTTCGACTGAAGCTTTCTTT
CDR3aa: CASTLDRSSTEAFF
abundance: many
j_gene: TRBJ1-1
v_gene: TRBV6-5
d_gene: -

CDR3nt: TGTGCCAGTGCGAGGGGGGACACGAACTACGAGCAGTACTTC
CDR3aa: CASARGDTNYEQYF
abundance: -
j_gene: TRBJ2-7
v_gene: TRBV28
d_gene: -

CDR3nt: TGTGCCAGCAGCCCGGGACCCGAAGGCTACACCTTC
CDR3aa: CASSPGPEGYTF
abundance: many
j_gene: TRBJ1-2
v_gene: TRBV11-3
d_gene: -

CDR3nt: TGCAGTGCTACGAGACAGACCTACACTGAAGCTTTCTTT
CDR3aa: CSATRQTYTEAFF
abundance: many
j_gene: TRBJ1-1
v_gene: TRBV20-1
d_gene: -

CDR3nt: TGTGCCAGCAGTTTATCCTGGACAGACCAAGAGACCCAGTACTTC
CDR3aa: CASSLSWTDQETQYF
abundance: few
j_gene: TRBJ2-5
v_gene: TRBV27
d_gene: -

CDR3nt: TGTGCCAGCAGCACGGGACTAGCGGGGTTAGAGACCCAGTACTTC
CDR3aa: CASSTGLAGLETQYF
abundance: many
j_gene: TRBJ2-5
v_gene: TRBV7-2
d_gene: TRBD2

CDR3nt: TGTGCCAGCAGCCCCGGGTCGGGGGCAAACGAGCGGTACTTC
CDR3aa: CASSPGSGANERYF
abundance: -
j_gene: TRBJ2-7
v_gene: TRBV7-9
d_gene: -

CDR3nt: TGCACACGCATCGGCCCAGGGCAGTACTTC
CDR3aa: CTRIGPGQYF
abundance: many
j_gene: TRBJ2-7
v_gene: TRBV5-1
d_gene: -

CDR3nt: TGTGCCAGCAGTTCCCCCCCGACCCAGTACTTC
CDR3aa: CASSSPPTQYF
abundance: many
j_gene: TRBJ2-5
v_gene: TRBV12-3/TRBV12-4
d_gene: -

CDR3nt: TGTGCCAGCAGCATGGGACAGCTTAATGAAAAACTGTTTTTT
CDR3aa: CASSMGQLNEKLFF
abundance: many
j_gene: TRBJ1-4
v_gene: TRBV7-9
d_gene: TRBD1

CDR3nt: TGTGCCATCAAGGTCCGCGACGGGCCCTACGAGCAGTACTTC
CDR3aa: CAIKVRDGPYEQYF
abundance: many
j_gene: TRBJ2-7
v_gene: TRBV10-3
d_gene: -

CDR3nt: TGTGCCAGCAGCCGCGACAGGGGTACCTCCTACGAGCAGTACTTC
CDR3aa: CASSRDRGTSYEQYF
abundance: many
j_gene: TRBJ2-7
v_gene: TRBV7-8
d_gene: TRBD1

CDR3nt: TGTGCCAGCAGCTTAGTAAGACAAACGAACACTGAAGCTTTCTTT
CDR3aa: CASSLVRQTNTEAFF
abundance: many
j_gene: TRBJ1-1
v_gene: TRBV11-2
d_gene: -

CDR3nt: TGTGCCATCAGTCCGACAGGGAACACCATATATTTT
CDR3aa: CAISPTGNTIYF
abundance: -
j_gene: TRBJ1-3
v_gene: TRBV10-3
d_gene: TRBD1

CDR3nt: TGCAGCGTTGGGGGACAGGGGGCGATTGGCTACACCTTC
CDR3aa: CSVGGQGAIGYTF
abundance: -
j_gene: TRBJ1-2
v_gene: TRBV29-1
d_gene: TRBD1

CDR3nt: TGCGCCAGCAGCTTGGGTGCTAGCGGGTTTGGCAATGAGCAGTACTTC
CDR3aa: CASSLGASGFGNEQYF
abundance: -
j_gene: TRBJ2-7
v_gene: TRBV5-1
d_gene: TRBD2

CDR3nt: TGTGCCAGTAGTATTTCCCACTTAAACACTGAAGCTTTCTTT
CDR3aa: CASSISHLNTEAFF
abundance: -
j_gene: TRBJ1-1
v_gene: TRBV19
d_gene: -

CDR3nt: TGTGCCAGCAGTTTAGGCCACCCCTACGAGCAGTACTTC
CDR3aa: CASSLGHPYEQYF
abundance: many
j_gene: TRBJ2-7
v_gene: TRBV12-3/TRBV12-4
d_gene: -

CDR3nt: TGTGCCACCAGTGATTTGGTGGGATACAATGAGCAGTTCTTC
CDR3aa: CATSDLVGYNEQFF
abundance: few
j_gene: TRBJ2-1
v_gene: TRBV24-1
d_gene: -

CDR3nt: TGTGCCAGCAGTGTTGTAGCCCTCAGCTCTGGAAACACCATATATTTT
CDR3aa: CASSVVALSSGNTIYF
abundance: many
j_gene: TRBJ1-3
v_gene: TRBV2
d_gene: -

CDR3nt: TGTGCCAGCAGCCAAAACCTAGCCCGAATACAAGAGACCCAGTACTTC
CDR3aa: CASSQNLARIQETQYF
abundance: many
j_gene: TRBJ2-5
v_gene: TRBV4-2
d_gene: -